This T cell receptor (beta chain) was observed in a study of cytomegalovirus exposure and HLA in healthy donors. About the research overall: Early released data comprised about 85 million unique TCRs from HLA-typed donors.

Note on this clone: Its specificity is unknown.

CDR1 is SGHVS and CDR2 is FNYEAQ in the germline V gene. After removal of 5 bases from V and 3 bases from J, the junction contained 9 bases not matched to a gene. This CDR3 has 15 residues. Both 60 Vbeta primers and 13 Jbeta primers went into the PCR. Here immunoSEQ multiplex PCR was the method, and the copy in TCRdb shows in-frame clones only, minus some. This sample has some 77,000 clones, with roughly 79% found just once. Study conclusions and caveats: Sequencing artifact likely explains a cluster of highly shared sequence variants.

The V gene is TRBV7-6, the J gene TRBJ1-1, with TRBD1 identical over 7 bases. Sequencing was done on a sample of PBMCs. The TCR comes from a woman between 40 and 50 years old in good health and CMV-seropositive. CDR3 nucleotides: TGTGCCAGCAGCCTCCGACAGGGCAGTGACACTGAAGCTTTCTTT. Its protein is CASSLRQGSDTEAFF.